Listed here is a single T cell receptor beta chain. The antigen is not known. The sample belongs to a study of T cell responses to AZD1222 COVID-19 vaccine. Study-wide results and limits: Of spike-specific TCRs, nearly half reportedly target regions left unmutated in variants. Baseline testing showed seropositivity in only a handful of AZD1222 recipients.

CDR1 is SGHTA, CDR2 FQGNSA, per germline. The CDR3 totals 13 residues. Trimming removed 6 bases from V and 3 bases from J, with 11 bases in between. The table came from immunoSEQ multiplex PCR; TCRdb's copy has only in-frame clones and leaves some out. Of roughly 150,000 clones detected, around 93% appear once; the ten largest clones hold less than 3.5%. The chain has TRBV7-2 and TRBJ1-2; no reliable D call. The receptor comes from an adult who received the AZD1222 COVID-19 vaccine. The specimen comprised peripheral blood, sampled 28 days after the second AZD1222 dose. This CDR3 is CASRPGWDYGYTF. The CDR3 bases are TGTGCCAGCAGGCCCGGTTGGGACTATGGCTACACCTTC.